This T cell receptor (beta chain) was obtained from a study of OX40 agonist ivuxolimab in advanced cancers. Looking at the study overall: Those enrolled were around 87% male, with a mean age of about 66 years and ages from about 20 to 90.

Clones were read by immunoSEQ multiplex PCR, and TCRdb kept only the in-frame ones, dropping some. The sample holds tens of thousands of clones, around 83% seen once. Study-level findings and limits: Researchers report that CD8+ T cells had, on average, more expanded clones than CD4+.

The CDR3 extends over 12 amino acids. Germline V gene lookup returns CDR1 SGHVS and CDR2 FQNEAQ. V lost 5 bases and J lost 5, with 7 bases in between. A remark on this clone: Its antigen is currently unknown.

No patient had autoimmune disease or received systemic immunosuppression. The rearrangement joins TRBV7-8 to TRBJ2-1, with D uncertain. This TCR was sampled from an adult with an advanced solid tumor such as melanoma, head and neck, liver or kidney cancer. Here the sequenced sample was CD4+ or CD8+ T cells sorted from blood, taken in a trial of the OX40 agonist ivuxolimab. The CDR3 DNA sequence: TGTGCCAGCAGCCCCCGGGACAATGAGCAGTTCTTC. It codes for CASSPRDNEQFF.